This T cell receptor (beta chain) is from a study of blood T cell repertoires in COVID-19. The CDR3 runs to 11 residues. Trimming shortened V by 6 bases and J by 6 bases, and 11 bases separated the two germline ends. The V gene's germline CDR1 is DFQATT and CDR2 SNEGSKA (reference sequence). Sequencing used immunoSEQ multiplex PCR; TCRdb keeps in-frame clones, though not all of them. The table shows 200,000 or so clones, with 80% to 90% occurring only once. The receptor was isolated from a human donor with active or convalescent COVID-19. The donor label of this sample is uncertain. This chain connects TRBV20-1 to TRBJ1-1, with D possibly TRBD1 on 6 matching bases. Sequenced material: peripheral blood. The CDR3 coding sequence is TGCAGTGCCCAACAGGGATCTGAAGCTTTCTTT. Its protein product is CSAQQGSEAFF.